This TCR beta chain originates from a study of blood T cell repertoires in COVID-19. Clinical history reported by participants formed the basis on which cohorts were assigned. The CDR3 runs to 17 residues. The germline CDR1 and CDR2 sequences are KGHDR and SFDVKD. The V and J ends lost 4 bases and 4 bases, in that order; junction bases with no gene match: 12. Authors' analysis steps: Amplification from reference gene primers served as the basis for estimated nucleated cell counts. Method: immunoSEQ multiplex PCR; TCRdb's copy keeps in-frame clones and lacks some. Clone size and V and J calls were adopted from that table, with D and trimming inferred from the DNA. The sample carries about 150,000 clones, 84% recorded once.

This sequence was found in a woman aged 45-59 years who had recovered from COVID-19. The sample comprised PBMCs or T cells enriched from blood (not recorded which). The J gene is TRBJ2-5, the V gene TRBV24-1, with 9 bases aligning to TRBD2. For the CDR3, the DNA is TGTGCCACCAGTGACGGGGGAGCGGGGGGCAGAGGAGAGACCCAGTACTTC. Its protein product is CATSDGGAGGRGETQYF.